One sample yielded the 22 T cell receptor beta chains listed below, sequenced in a study of blood T cell repertoires in COVID-19. Data came from immunoSEQ multiplex PCR; TCRdb stores just in-frame clones and leaves some out. The table records 95,000 to 150,000 clones, around 77% of them present only once. Material: peripheral blood. These TCRs come from a man aged 60 to 75 with active or convalescent COVID-19.

This clone occurred once. V and J are TRBV10-3 and TRBJ2-5, with 8 nucleotides matching TRBD2. CDR3 size: 16 residues. The V gene end was trimmed by 2 bases and the J gene end by 5 bases; junction bases not matched to a gene: 10. The V gene's germline CDR1 is ENHRY and CDR2 SYGVKD. CDR3 DNA: TGTGCCATCAGTGAGGGGTGGCGGGGGGCGGGGGAGACCCAGTACTTC. Its translation is CAISEGWRGAGETQYF.

This rearrangement joins TRBV6-6 to TRBJ1-4; 11 positions match TRBD1. CDR1 and CDR2 from the germline V gene are MNHNY and SVGAGI (reference sequence). J lost 8 bases, V lost 5 bases, and 10 bases had no gene match. CDR3 length: 16 residues. The CDR3 DNA sequence: TGTGCCAGCAGTCTACGGCGGGACAGGGGGAGCGAAAAACTGTTTTTT. Translation: CASSLRRDRGSEKLFF.

This chain connects TRBV5-1 to TRBJ1-6; possible D gene TRBD1, 6 bases. V was trimmed by 4 bases and J by 12 bases, leaving 20 bases between them. This CDR3 is 15 amino acids long. Germline V gene lookup returns CDR1 SGHRS and CDR2 YFSETQ. CDR3 coding DNA: TGCGCCAGCAGCCCCAATTCGTCAGGGACAAAACCCCTCCACTTT. Translating gives CASSPNSSGTKPLHF. Together with reference TRBV5-1 and TRBJ1-6, the CDR3 gives the full variable domain: KAGVTQTPRYLIKTRGQQVTLSCSPISGHRSVSWYQQTPGQGLQFLFEYFSETQRNKGNFPGRFSGRQFSNSRSEMNVSTLELGDSALYLCASSPNSSGTKPLHFGNGTRLTVT.

The chain couples TRBV19 to TRBJ2-5, with 7 positions matching TRBD1. Germline assignment: CDR1 LNHDA and CDR2 SQIVND (reference sequence). After removal of 5 bases from V and 5 bases from J, the junction contained 5 bases not matched to a gene. The CDR3 consists of 13 residues. In DNA form, the CDR3 reads TGTGCCAGTAGTCAGACAGGGACGGAGACCCAGTACTTC. Protein sequence: CASSQTGTETQYF.

The chain combines TRBV28 with TRBJ1-1; tentative D call: TRBD1 (5 bases). Germline V lookup: CDR1 MDHEN, CDR2 SYDVKM. The germline V and J ends were trimmed by 3 bases and 0 bases, with 8 bases remaining between them. The CDR3 is 14 residues long. The CDR3 sequence: CASSFTDMNTEAFF. CDR3 nucleotide sequence: TGTGCCAGCAGTTTCACGGACATGAACACTGAAGCTTTCTTT.

In its sample, this clone was seen once. This chain joins TRBV7-2 and TRBJ2-7; D gene ambiguous. Trimming took 5 bases from V and 3 from J, leaving 5 bases between them. CDR1 is SGHTA, CDR2 FQGNSA, per germline. This CDR3 region has 11 residues. The CDR3 DNA sequence: TGTGCCAGCAGCGCTATCTACGAGCAGTACTTC. Encoded protein: CASSAIYEQYF.

The chain combines TRBV19 with TRBJ1-6; 8 bases line up with TRBD1. CDR1 is LNHDA and CDR2 is SQIVND in the germline V gene (reference sequence). The CDR3 runs to 13 residues. V lost 5 bases and J lost 18; bases outside the gene matches: 12. The CDR3 coding sequence is TGTGCCAGTAGTGACAGGGGAAGGAACCCTTCCCACTTT. This translates into CASSDRGRNPSHF.

The CDR3 nucleotides read TGTGCCACCACGGGACAGGGGGCCCTCAATGAGCAGTTCTTC. Protein: CATTGQGALNEQFF. The chain couples TRBV5-4 to TRBJ2-1; 12 bases align to TRBD1. In germline, CDR1 is SGHNT, CDR2 YYREEE (reference sequence). The CDR3 is made up of 14 amino acids. With V trimmed by 9 bases and J by 6 bases, 7 bases remained unmatched.

This clone was picked up many times. J is TRBJ2-3 and V is TRBV7-3, with 10 bases that match TRBD1. The CDR3 runs 16 residues. Germline trimming cut 5 bases from V and 1 base from J; bases unmatched to any gene: 6. The V gene's germline CDR1 is SGHTA and CDR2 FQGTGA. The CDR3 reads CASSPGQGVRTDTQYF. In nucleotides, the CDR3 is TGTGCCAGCAGCCCCGGACAGGGGGTACGCACAGATACGCAGTATTTT.

This clone occurred a few times. The chain couples TRBV6-4 to TRBJ2-2; D perhaps matches TRBD2 (5 bases). Trimming cost V 3 bases and J 5 bases, with 7 bases left between them. This CDR3 is 13 amino acids long. Germline CDR1 and CDR2: MRHNA and SNTAGT. CDR3: CASSESGTGELFF. CDR3 DNA sequence: TGTGCCAGCAGTGAGTCGGGGACCGGGGAGCTGTTTTTT.

This chain uses TRBV7-2 with TRBJ1-5; D is unresolved. Trimming left V 2 bases short and J 4 bases short, with 6 bases between. This CDR3 region has 13 residues. Per the germline V gene, CDR1 is SGHTA and CDR2 is FQGNSA. CDR3 in amino acids: CASSLRGNQPQHF. The DNA of the CDR3 is TGTGCCAGCAGCTTAAGAGGGAATCAGCCCCAGCATTTT.

CDR3 bases: TGTGCCAGCTCGGCCGGGACAGGGTTTGGGAGTCAGCCCCAGCATTTT. Protein: CASSAGTGFGSQPQHF. This chain joins TRBV18 and TRBJ1-5; 9 nucleotides match TRBD1. Germline V CDR1 and CDR2: KGHSH, LQKENI. V lost 6 bases and J lost 6; bases outside the gene matches: 12. This CDR3 spans 16 amino acids.

This chain connects TRBV5-1 to TRBJ1-1; no clear D gene. The CDR3 spans 16 residues. V was shortened by 0 bases and J by 1 base, with 13 bases between the two germline ends. Germline CDR1 is SGHRS and CDR2 is YFSETQ. The DNA of the CDR3 is TGCGCCAGCAGCTTGGAACTTCGTCTGAGGAACACTGAAGCTTTCTTT. It yields the protein CASSLELRLRNTEAFF.

V is TRBV28 and J is TRBJ1-4; D is unclear. The germline V gene encodes CDR1 MDHEN and CDR2 SYDVKM. Trimming cost V 1 base and J 10 bases, with 10 bases left between them. The CDR3 sequence is 13 residues long. The CDR3 DNA reads TGTGCCAGCAGTTTATCAGGTAGTGGAAAACTGTTTTTT. As protein: CASSLSGSGKLFF.

This sequence joins TRBV29-1 and TRBJ2-6, with a tentative D call TRBD1 (6 bases). There are 13 residues in the CDR3. The ends were cut back, 6 bases at V and 2 bases at J, with 8 bases in the middle. Germline lookup yields CDR1 SQVTM and CDR2 ANQGSEA. CDR3 residues: CSVQGTGANVLTF. The CDR3 DNA follows: TGCAGCGTACAGGGAACTGGGGCCAACGTCCTGACTTTC.

The chain links TRBV5-6 to TRBJ1-5, with 8 positions matching TRBD1. In germline, CDR1 is SGHDT, CDR2 YYEEEE. Germline trimming cut 3 bases from V and 6 bases from J; bases unmatched to any gene: 5. The CDR3 has 14 amino acids. DNA for the CDR3: TGTGCCAGCAGCTCGACAGGGGTGGGTCAGCCCCAGCATTTT. Encoded protein: CASSSTGVGQPQHF. The entire variable domain, with the rest obtained from reference TRBV5-6 and TRBJ1-5, is as follows: DAGVTQSPTHLIKTRGQQVTLRCSPKSGHDTVSWYQQALGQGPQFIFQYYEEEERQRGNFPDRFSGHQFPNYSSELNVNALLLGDSALYLCASSSTGVGQPQHFGDGTRLSIL.

The chain has TRBV5-5 and TRBJ2-5; the D gene is possibly TRBD2 (5 bases). Trimming took off 6 bases at V and 7 bases at J, with 16 bases between the two ends. The CDR3 runs 13 residues. Germline V gene data show CDR1 as SGHKS and CDR2 as YYEKEE (reference sequence). CDR3 residues: CASTRRGVRTQYF. In DNA, the CDR3 is TGTGCCAGCACCCGACGGGGTGTGAGGACCCAGTACTTC.

J is TRBJ2-2 and V is TRBV7-9; 13 positions agree with TRBD2. This CDR3 comprises 16 residues. V lost 6 bases, J lost 1 base, and 2 bases stayed unmatched. The V gene's germline CDR1 is SEHNR and CDR2 FQNEAQ (reference sequence). The CDR3 loop is CASRLAGGRNTGELFF. The DNA of the CDR3 is TGTGCCAGCAGACTAGCGGGAGGGCGGAACACCGGGGAGCTGTTTTTT.

This clone was picked up one time. This chain links TRBV5-4 with TRBJ2-7; D not resolved. Per germline, CDR1 SGHNT and CDR2 YYREEE (reference sequence). V was cut by 2 bases and J by 0 bases, with 9 bases left in between. The CDR3 totals 14 residues. The CDR3 protein is CASSFGVNSYEQYF. For the CDR3, the DNA is TGTGCCAGCAGCTTTGGAGTAAACTCCTACGAGCAGTACTTC.

The rearrangement links TRBV15 to TRBJ2-1; D is unclear. V was trimmed by 0 bases and J by 13 bases, leaving 10 bases between them. Germline loops: CDR1 LNHNV, CDR2 YYDKDF (reference sequence). The CDR3 loop spans 12 amino acids. The DNA for the CDR3 is TGTGCCACCAGCAGAGATCGAAGCGCACAGTTCTTC. It translates to CATSRDRSAQFF.

The V call is TRBV24-1, the J call TRBJ1-5; 8 positions agree with TRBD1. Germline V gene lookup returns CDR1 KGHDR and CDR2 SFDVKD. Trimming cost V 4 bases and J 0 bases; bases outside gene matches: 4. This CDR3 is built from 16 residues. The CDR3 spells CATSDSDRASNQPQHF. CDR3 nucleotides: TGTGCCACCAGTGACTCGGACAGGGCTAGCAATCAGCCCCAGCATTTT.

The rearrangement links TRBV24-1 to TRBJ2-1, with D possibly TRBD1 on 6 matching bases. The V end lost 9 bases, the J end lost 5 bases, and 10 bases lay between the germline ends. Germline CDR1 and CDR2: KGHDR and SFDVKD. This CDR3 region has 12 residues. DNA of the CDR3: TGTGCCACCGCGCGGACAGACAATGAGCAGTTCTTC. This encodes CATARTDNEQFF.